Sequencing of this T cell receptor beta chain was carried out in a study of blood T cell repertoires in COVID-19. Study in general: Spain, Italy and the United States supplied samples that represented acute and convalescent COVID-19.

The participants were between about 18 and 90 years old and came from under 25 US areas. Symptom resolution, clearance, or two negative PCRs marked donors in Cohort 3 as recovered. Original methodology: Reference gene primer amplification gave nucleated cell count estimates. Sequencing used immunoSEQ multiplex PCR; TCRdb keeps in-frame clones, though not all of them. Clone size and V and J calls were adopted from that table, with D and trimming inferred from the DNA. The data hold some 200,000 clones, with about 81% observed a single time. The sample was PBMCs or T cells enriched from blood (not recorded which). This clonotype was sampled from a man in his forties who had recovered from COVID-19.

The DNA for the CDR3 is TGCGCCAGCAGTAAGACAGGAGCCTACGAGCAGTACTTC. The encoded protein is CASSKTGAYEQYF. This chain connects TRBV10-2 to TRBJ2-7, with a possible D match to TRBD1 (6 bases). V lost 5 bases and J 2 bases, leaving 10 bases between the germline ends. The CDR3 contains 13 residues. The germline CDR1 and CDR2 sequences are WSHSY and SAAADI.